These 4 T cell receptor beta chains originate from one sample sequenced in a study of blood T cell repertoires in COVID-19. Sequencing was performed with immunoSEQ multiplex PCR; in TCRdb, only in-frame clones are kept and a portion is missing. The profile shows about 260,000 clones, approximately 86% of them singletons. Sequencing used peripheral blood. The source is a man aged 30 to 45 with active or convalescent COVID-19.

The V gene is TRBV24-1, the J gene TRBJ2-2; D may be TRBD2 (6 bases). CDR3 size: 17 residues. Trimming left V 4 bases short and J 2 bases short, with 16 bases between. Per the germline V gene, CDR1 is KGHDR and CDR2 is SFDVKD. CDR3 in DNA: TGTGCCACCAGTGACCATTCCCTGGGGGGAAACACCGGGGAGCTGTTTTTT. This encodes CATSDHSLGGNTGELFF.

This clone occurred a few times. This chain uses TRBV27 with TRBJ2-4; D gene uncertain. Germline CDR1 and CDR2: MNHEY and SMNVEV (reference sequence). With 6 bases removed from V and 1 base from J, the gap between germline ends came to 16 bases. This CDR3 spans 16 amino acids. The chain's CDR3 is CASSSIHELAKNIQYF. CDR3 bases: TGTGCCAGCAGCTCGATACATGAATTGGCCAAAAACATTCAGTACTTC.

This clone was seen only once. CDR3 nucleotides: TGTGCCAGCAGCCGGGGTGCAGGGGAGATCGGGGAGCTGTTTTTT. It translates to CASSRGAGEIGELFF. J is TRBJ2-2 and V is TRBV7-7; TRBD1 is a possible D gene (6 bases). Looked up from germline, CDR1 is SSHAT and CDR2 is FNYEAQ (reference sequence). The CDR3 covers 15 residues. V lost 5 bases, J lost 7 bases, and 17 bases lay in between. The complete variable domain, with remaining parts taken from reference TRBV7-7 and TRBJ2-2, reads GAGVSQSPRYKVTKRGQDVTLRCDPISSHATLYWYQQALGQGPEFLTYFNYEAQPDKSGLPSDRFSAERPEGSISTLTIQRTEQRDSAMYRCASSRGAGEIGELFFGEGSRLTVL.

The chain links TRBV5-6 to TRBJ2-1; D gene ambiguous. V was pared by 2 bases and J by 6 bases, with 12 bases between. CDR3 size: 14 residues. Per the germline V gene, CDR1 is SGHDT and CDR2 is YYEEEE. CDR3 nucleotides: TGTGCCAGCAGCTTATTGGCGGCGTCCAATGAGCAGTTCTTC. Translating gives CASSLLAASNEQFF.